These 9 T cell receptor beta chains share one sample of origin, sequenced in a study of PD-L1 blockade in urothelial cancer. Generated by immunoSEQ multiplex PCR, the TCRdb table keeps only in-frame clones and is missing some. The table records about 130,000 clones, about four fifths of them present only once. Time point meaning: pretreatment peripheral blood. Sequenced here: PBMCs, sampled around atezolizumab (anti-PD-L1) treatment. The receptors shown here come from a man in his fifties with urothelial cancer.

This chain uses TRBV9 with TRBJ2-3; 7 bases are a match to TRBD2. The CDR3 sequence is 17 residues long. V lost 0 bases and J lost 4; bases outside the gene matches: 11. Germline V gives CDR1 SGDLS, CDR2 YYNGEE. The CDR3 nucleotides read TGTGCCAGCAGCGTAGTGTTAGGCGGGAGCAGCGCAGATACGCAGTATTTT. Amino acids: CASSVVLGGSSADTQYF. The full variable domain, with the rest looked up from reference TRBV9 and TRBJ2-3, is DSGVTQTPKHLITATGQRVTLRCSPRSGDLSVYWYQQSLDQGLQFLIQYYNGEERAKGNILERFSAQQFPDLHSELNLSSLELGDSALYFCASSVVLGGSSADTQYFGPGTRLTVL.

The chain combines TRBV28 with TRBJ2-7, with TRBD1 matching over 11 bases. The CDR3 is 14 residues long. J lost 7 bases, V lost 7 bases, and 9 bases had no gene match. CDR1 is MDHEN, CDR2 SYDVKM, per germline. CDR3: CASTSGQGAREQYF. In nucleotides, the CDR3 is TGTGCCAGCACCTCTGGACAGGGGGCCCGGGAGCAGTACTTC.

This chain uses TRBV6-5 with TRBJ2-1; the D gene is possibly TRBD2 (5 bases). CDR3 size: 15 residues. Trimming cost V 0 bases and J 4 bases, with 10 bases left between them. The germline V gene encodes CDR1 MNHEY and CDR2 SVGAGI. DNA for the CDR3: TGTGCCAGCAGTTACTCGAATCGGGGTTACAATGAGCAGTTCTTC. It encodes CASSYSNRGYNEQFF.

The rearrangement joins TRBV6-6 to TRBJ2-1; D unclear. V shed 2 bases and J shed 4 bases, with 3 bases lying between them. The CDR3 loop spans 12 amino acids. Germline-derived CDR1 and CDR2 are MNHNY and SVGAGI (reference sequence). CDR3 DNA: TGTGCCAGCAGTTACCAATACAATGAGCAGTTCTTC. Its protein product is CASSYQYNEQFF.

The V gene is TRBV18, the J gene TRBJ2-2; 14 positions match TRBD2. J gave up 4 bases and V 4 bases, and 8 bases lay outside the gene matches. CDR1 is KGHSH and CDR2 is LQKENI in the germline V gene. The CDR3 is made up of 18 amino acids. CDR3 protein: CASSLPGLAGVGTGELFF. The CDR3 DNA reads TGTGCCAGCTCACTTCCGGGACTAGCGGGAGTAGGCACCGGGGAGCTGTTTTTT. Full variable domain (rest looked up from reference TRBV18 and TRBJ2-2): NAGVMQNPRHLVRRRGQEARLRCSPMKGHSHVYWYRQLPEEGLKFMVYLQKENIIDESGMPKERFSAEFPKEGPSILRIQQVVRGDSAAYFCASSLPGLAGVGTGELFFGEGSRLTVL.

This sequence joins TRBV2 and TRBJ1-5, with D perhaps TRBD1 (5 bases). The germline V and J ends were trimmed by 6 bases and 5 bases, with 17 bases remaining between them. Per germline, CDR1 SNHLY and CDR2 FYNNEI. The length of the CDR3 is 15 residues. Here the CDR3 DNA reads TGTGCCAGCAGCTCCAGCGGGGCGGGATATCAGCCCCAGCATTTT. Protein sequence: CASSSSGAGYQPQHF.

The chain is built from TRBV5-1 and TRBJ1-2; TRBD1 agrees at 8 bases. Unmatched junction bases numbered 6, after V lost 4 bases and J lost 4 bases. This CDR3 has 14 residues. The germline V gene has CDR1 SGHRS and CDR2 YFSETQ. CDR3: CASSPQGAAYGYTF. For the CDR3, the DNA is TGCGCCAGCAGCCCGCAGGGGGCGGCCTATGGCTACACCTTC. The entire variable domain, with the rest obtained from reference TRBV5-1 and TRBJ1-2, is as follows: KAGVTQTPRYLIKTRGQQVTLSCSPISGHRSVSWYQQTPGQGLQFLFEYFSETQRNKGNFPGRFSGRQFSNSRSEMNVSTLELGDSALYLCASSPQGAAYGYTFGSGTRLTVV.

The chain couples TRBV30 to TRBJ2-7, with a weak D call TRBD2 (7 bases). V lost 3 bases, J lost 4 bases, and 16 bases lay in between. Germline V gives CDR1 GTSNPN, CDR2 SVGIG (reference sequence). The CDR3 length is 14 residues. This CDR3 reads CAWSQGGAGYEQYF. In DNA, the CDR3 is TGTGCCTGGAGCCAAGGGGGGGCCGGGTACGAGCAGTACTTC. Supplemented by reference TRBV30 and TRBJ2-7, the full variable domain reads SQTIHQWPATLVQPVGSPLSLECTVEGTSNPNLYWYRQAAGRGLQLLFYSVGIGQISSEVPQNLSASRPQDRQFILSSKKLLLSDSGFYLCAWSQGGAGYEQYFGPGTRLTVT.

The chain joins TRBV6-1 to TRBJ1-2; D is perhaps TRBD1 (5 bases). This CDR3 spans 14 amino acids. From germline, CDR1 is MNHNS and CDR2 SASEGT. Trimming left V 1 base short and J 5 bases short, with 11 bases between. The CDR3, as DNA: TGTGCCAGCAGTGAAGTCGGGGGATATTATGGCTACACCTTC. This sequence encodes CASSEVGGYYGYTF.